Listed below are T cell receptor beta chains from one sample, sequenced in a study of Ad26.COV2.S vaccination and SARS-CoV-2 variants. Generated by immunoSEQ multiplex PCR, the TCRdb table keeps only in-frame clones and is missing some. This table holds more than 300,000 clones, 70% to 90% found once. The specimen comprised peripheral blood, sampled in a trial of Ad26.COV2.S vaccine versus placebo. Every receptor here comes from a person aged 18-60 years who received the Ad26.COV2.S COVID-19 vaccine or a placebo. Both conserved end residues are part of each CDR3. Each record gives: J gene, clone size, V gene, CDR3 protein. Clone size appears in some rows only: once, few, many, or a class for an expanded clone.

j_call: TRBJ2-2; clone_size: once; v_call: TRBV7-9; cdr3_aa: CATSRQGSNTGELFF
j_call: TRBJ1-1; clone_size: -; v_call: TRBV21-1; cdr3_aa: CASSGAEKNTEAFF
j_call: TRBJ1-4; clone_size: -; v_call: TRBV12-5; cdr3_aa: CASGFRGTANEKLFF
j_call: TRBJ2-2; clone_size: -; v_call: TRBV5-1; cdr3_aa: CASSSTGSTGELFF
j_call: TRBJ2-5; clone_size: -; v_call: TRBV10-1; cdr3_aa: CASTSSSSGKGETQYF
j_call: TRBJ2-7; clone_size: -; v_call: TRBV6-5; cdr3_aa: CASSLGVASYEQYF
j_call: TRBJ1-5; clone_size: few; v_call: TRBV4-2; cdr3_aa: CASSPQGRQSYQPQHF
j_call: TRBJ2-1; clone_size: -; v_call: TRBV6-6; cdr3_aa: CASSFGLAGGIEQFF
j_call: TRBJ1-5; clone_size: -; v_call: TRBV2; cdr3_aa: CASSERGINQPQHF
j_call: TRBJ2-1; clone_size: -; v_call: TRBV9; cdr3_aa: CASSAHSDASYNEQFF
j_call: TRBJ1-6; clone_size: many; v_call: TRBV4-1; cdr3_aa: CASSQDPLGGGSPLHF
j_call: TRBJ1-1; clone_size: -; v_call: TRBV30; cdr3_aa: CAWSTGQLNTEAFF
j_call: TRBJ1-2; clone_size: -; v_call: TRBV5-1; cdr3_aa: CASSPYGVNYGYTF
j_call: TRBJ1-2; clone_size: once; v_call: TRBV5-1; cdr3_aa: CASSLAHGTGSYGYTF
j_call: TRBJ1-1; clone_size: -; v_call: TRBV7-9; cdr3_aa: CASSLGTGNTEAFF
j_call: TRBJ1-2; clone_size: few; v_call: TRBV3-1/TRBV3-2; cdr3_aa: CASSETGFYGYTF
j_call: TRBJ2-5; clone_size: -; v_call: TRBV27; cdr3_aa: CASRVAGGGQETQYF
j_call: TRBJ2-1; clone_size: -; v_call: TRBV3-1/TRBV3-2; cdr3_aa: CASSLSDRGPYNEQFF
j_call: TRBJ1-4; clone_size: -; v_call: TRBV29-1; cdr3_aa: CSVVWSGHPAKLFF
j_call: TRBJ2-4; clone_size: -; v_call: TRBV5-1; cdr3_aa: CASSEGQGGGIQYF
j_call: TRBJ2-2; clone_size: -; v_call: TRBV18; cdr3_aa: CASSPSSTGELFF
j_call: TRBJ1-6; clone_size: -; v_call: TRBV5-1; cdr3_aa: CASSLGVGYGSPLHF
j_call: TRBJ1-5; clone_size: -; v_call: TRBV28; cdr3_aa: CASSLREAFGNQPQHF
j_call: TRBJ1-5; clone_size: -; v_call: TRBV6-5; cdr3_aa: CASSFGVGGNQPQHF
j_call: TRBJ1-1; clone_size: -; v_call: TRBV20-1; cdr3_aa: CSASYRGLDEAFF
j_call: TRBJ2-7; clone_size: -; v_call: TRBV6-5; cdr3_aa: CASSRRGTYEQYF
j_call: TRBJ1-4; clone_size: -; v_call: TRBV19; cdr3_aa: CASRPQSTNEKLFF
j_call: TRBJ2-3; clone_size: -; v_call: TRBV5-1; cdr3_aa: CASSRDRASPTDTQYF
j_call: TRBJ1-2; clone_size: -; v_call: TRBV6-5; cdr3_aa: CASSNRGSYGYTF
j_call: TRBJ1-2; clone_size: -; v_call: TRBV19; cdr3_aa: CASTSDSRALGGYTF
j_call: TRBJ1-1; clone_size: few; v_call: TRBV11-3; cdr3_aa: CASSSGNTEAFF
j_call: TRBJ1-5; clone_size: few; v_call: TRBV29-1; cdr3_aa: CSVEETGGNQPQHF
j_call: TRBJ1-5; clone_size: -; v_call: TRBV11-2; cdr3_aa: CASSLDSGHGQPQHF
j_call: TRBJ1-2; clone_size: -; v_call: TRBV15; cdr3_aa: CATSRDGAGVDYGYTF
j_call: TRBJ1-1; clone_size: -; v_call: TRBV2; cdr3_aa: CASSVGENTEAFF
j_call: TRBJ1-1; clone_size: -; v_call: TRBV6-1; cdr3_aa: CASSEVSTGWTEAFF
j_call: TRBJ1-1; clone_size: -; v_call: TRBV9; cdr3_aa: CASSRQGTNTEAFF
j_call: TRBJ1-1; clone_size: -; v_call: TRBV7-9; cdr3_aa: CASSLSSGVKAEAFF
j_call: TRBJ1-2; clone_size: many; v_call: TRBV6-5; cdr3_aa: CASSYYRGDYGYTF
j_call: TRBJ2-7; clone_size: -; v_call: TRBV4-1; cdr3_aa: CASSKQVSPSYEQYF
j_call: TRBJ2-3; clone_size: -; v_call: TRBV10-3; cdr3_aa: CAISEGGYRGLGTDTQYF
j_call: TRBJ2-7; clone_size: -; v_call: TRBV18; cdr3_aa: CASSLTVGEGGQYF
j_call: TRBJ1-1; clone_size: -; v_call: TRBV5-3; cdr3_aa: CARSLAYRGSIAFF
j_call: TRBJ1-3; clone_size: -; v_call: TRBV10-1; cdr3_aa: CASRPTGEGNTIYF
j_call: TRBJ2-3; clone_size: -; v_call: TRBV7-2; cdr3_aa: CASRNRGGTDTQYF
j_call: TRBJ1-6; clone_size: -; v_call: TRBV5-6; cdr3_aa: CASSLTGISPLHF